A selection of T cell receptor beta chains follows, all from one sample in a study of blood T cell repertoires in COVID-19. TCRdb's copy holds only in-frame clones and misses some; the assay was immunoSEQ multiplex PCR. The sample consists of about 340,000 clones, approximately 91% of them appearing once. The sample consisted of peripheral blood. These receptors came from a woman aged 70 to 79 with COVID-19, enrolled during active disease. Both conserved end residues are part of each CDR3. A D gene is named only where the DNA matches it firmly. Rows give clone size only sometimes, using once, few, many, or a class for an expanded clone.

d_call,clone_size,j_call,v_call,cdr3_nt,cdr3_aa
TRBD1,.,TRBJ1-2,TRBV2,TGTGCCAGCAGGCAAGGACAGGGTCTAAACTATGGCTACACCTTC,CASRQGQGLNYGYTF
TRBD2,.,TRBJ2-1,TRBV27,TGTGCCAGCATGGGACTAGCGGATTATGAGCAGTTCTTC,CASMGLADYEQFF
.,.,TRBJ1-2,TRBV9,TGTGCCAGCAGCGAGCCGGGGAACTATGGCTACACCTTC,CASSEPGNYGYTF
.,.,TRBJ2-2,TRBV15,TGTGCCACCAGCTCACGCGACGGGGAGCTGTTTTTT,CATSSRDGELFF
.,.,TRBJ2-7,TRBV28,TGTGCCAGCAGTTTACCGAGCTCCGAGCAGTACTTC,CASSLPSSEQYF
TRBD1,.,TRBJ1-2,TRBV5-4,TGTGCCAGCAGACATGCCGGGACAGTTAACTATGGCTACACCTTC,CASRHAGTVNYGYTF
TRBD1,.,TRBJ1-4,TRBV18,TGTGCCAGCTCACGGACTACAGGGGCGACTAATGAAAAACTGTTTTTT,CASSRTTGATNEKLFF
.,.,TRBJ2-5,TRBV5-4,TGTGCCAGCAGCTTGCCCGGAGTAGGGGACTTTCTTAAAGAGACCCAGTACTTC,CASSLPGVGDFLKETQYF
TRBD1,.,TRBJ1-6,TRBV2,TGTGCCAGCAGTGCCGGGACAGGTAGTTCACCCCTCCACTTT,CASSAGTGSSPLHF
.,.,TRBJ1-4,TRBV4-3,TGCGCCAGCAGCCGAGAGTCTACAACTAATGAAAAACTGTTTTTT,CASSRESTTNEKLFF
.,.,TRBJ2-7,TRBV11-2,TGTGCCAGCAGCTTAGATCCTTCCTACGAGCAGTACTTC,CASSLDPSYEQYF
TRBD1,.,TRBJ1-5,TRBV19,TGTGCCAGTATGGTCCCCGGGACAGGGATTCAGCCCCAGCATTTT,CASMVPGTGIQPQHF
TRBD1,.,TRBJ2-5,TRBV19,TGTGCCAGTAGTACCATACAGGGGGCGACAGAGACCCAGTACTTC,CASSTIQGATETQYF
.,.,TRBJ1-3,TRBV11-2,TGTGCCAGCAGCCTCGGAGTTGGGGCCGGAAACACCATATATTTT,CASSLGVGAGNTIYF
.,.,TRBJ1-5,TRBV6-5,TGTGCCAGCAGCTGGGGAGTCCCAGGCCAGCCCCAGCATTTT,CASSWGVPGQPQHF
TRBD1,.,TRBJ1-6,TRBV9,TGTGCCAGCAGCGGGACAGGGGCCTATAATTCACCCCTCCACTTT,CASSGTGAYNSPLHF
TRBD2,.,TRBJ2-1,TRBV7-2,TGTGCCAGCAGCTTAAGGGGCGGGGGAGAACGGAGTGAGCAGTTCTTC,CASSLRGGGERSEQFF
TRBD2,.,TRBJ2-1,TRBV6-1,TGTGCCAGCAGTGAACTAGCGGGGGGGCTGGGTGAGCAGTTCTTC,CASSELAGGLGEQFF
.,.,TRBJ2-6,TRBV18,TGTGCCAGCTCACAGAGAGGCTCTGGGGCCAACGTCCTGACTTTC,CASSQRGSGANVLTF
TRBD2,.,TRBJ2-3,TRBV7-2,TGTGCCAGCAGCCCTAGCGGGGGCGTACTAGATACGCAGTATTTT,CASSPSGGVLDTQYF
.,.,TRBJ1-5,TRBV28,TGTGCCAGCAGATCCCCCCAGGGGAGCAATCAGCCCCAGCATTTT,CASRSPQGSNQPQHF
.,.,TRBJ1-6,TRBV6-5,TGTGCCAGCAGCCCACATGGTCCTTCCCCCCTCCACTTT,CASSPHGPSPLHF
.,.,TRBJ1-5,TRBV28,TGTGCCAGCAGTTCCATACAGGGTTATCAGCCCCAGCATTTT,CASSSIQGYQPQHF
TRBD1,.,TRBJ2-1,TRBV27,TGTGCCAGCAGTTTAGGCTGGACAGGCCTCAGGGAGCAGTTCTTC,CASSLGWTGLREQFF
.,.,TRBJ2-3,TRBV5-4,TGTGCCAGCAGCTTGGCCGGTGGGGCCGCTAGGACAGATACGCAGTATTTT,CASSLAGGAARTDTQYF
TRBD1,.,TRBJ1-1,TRBV27,TGTGCCAGCAGTGAGGGACAGGGGAACACTGAAGCTTTCTTT,CASSEGQGNTEAFF
TRBD1,.,TRBJ2-7,TRBV28,TGTGCCAGCAGTAACAGACAGGGGGCGTCATCCGAGCAGTACTTC,CASSNRQGASSEQYF
.,.,TRBJ1-1,TRBV5-1,TGCGCCAGCAGGCTAGGCTTTAAAGGGGTGAACACTGAAGCTTTCTTT,CASRLGFKGVNTEAFF
TRBD2,.,TRBJ2-1,TRBV6-5,TGTGCCAGCAGCCGTCGGGGGGGTCTGTCCAATGAGCAGTTCTTC,CASSRRGGLSNEQFF
.,.,TRBJ2-3,TRBV5-1,TGCGCCAGCAGCTTGGGACCTATGGGTGTATCGACTAGCACAGATACGCAGTATTTT,CASSLGPMGVSTSTDTQYF
.,.,TRBJ2-3,TRBV18,TGTGCCAGCTCACCACCCGCTCGACAGAGTAAGCAGTATTTT,CASSPPARQSKQYF
.,.,TRBJ2-7,TRBV4-1,TGCGCCAGCAGCCAAGTTCCCCTCCCACTCCTCCCTTCCTACGAGCAGTACTTC,CASSQVPLPLLPSYEQYF
TRBD2,.,TRBJ2-1,TRBV24-1,TGTGCCACCAGTGCCCCGGGGGGGTTAACTGAGCAGTTCTTC,CATSAPGGLTEQFF
.,.,TRBJ2-2,TRBV6-6,TGTGCCAGCAGTTATTGGGACTCAAAGTTGGAGCTGTTTTTT,CASSYWDSKLELFF
.,.,TRBJ1-2,TRBV10-3,TGTGCCATCTCGACACCGAACTATGGCTACACCTTC,CAISTPNYGYTF
TRBD1,.,TRBJ1-6,TRBV27,TGTGCCAGCAGTTTAGACCCTCTAGGGGGCCATAATTCACCCCTCCACTTT,CASSLDPLGGHNSPLHF
TRBD1,.,TRBJ1-1,TRBV28,TGTGCCAGCGGAAGGACAGGCCAAGGGGCTGAAGCTTTCTTT,CASGRTGQGAEAFF
.,.,TRBJ1-2,TRBV14,TGTGCCAGCAGCCAAGTACGGGGGACTCGGGATGGCTACACCTTC,CASSQVRGTRDGYTF
TRBD2,once,TRBJ2-2,TRBV19,TGTGCCAGTAGTACGGGGGGTCTTACCGGGGAGCTGTTTTTT,CASSTGGLTGELFF
.,.,TRBJ2-3,TRBV10-3,TGTGCCATCACGTCTCGGGGGGCCACAGATACGCAGTATTTT,CAITSRGATDTQYF
.,.,TRBJ1-5,TRBV27,TGTGCCAGCAGTTTATCTTGGGGCTCGGGCAATCAGCCCCAGCATTTT,CASSLSWGSGNQPQHF
TRBD1,.,TRBJ1-5,TRBV10-3,TGTGCCATCAGTGAGTCCAGGACAGGGGGAAATCAGCCCCAGCATTTT,CAISESRTGGNQPQHF
TRBD1,once,TRBJ1-2,TRBV27,TGTGCCAGCACCGACCCCTCGACAGGGGGCGCAAATGGCTACACCTTC,CASTDPSTGGANGYTF
.,.,TRBJ2-1,TRBV3-1/TRBV3-2,TGTGCCAGCAGCCAAGTTAGGAGTGAGCAGTTCTTC,CASSQVRSEQFF
.,.,TRBJ1-1,TRBV6-5,TGTGCCAGCAGAACGGACATGAACACTGAAGCTTTCTTT,CASRTDMNTEAFF
.,.,TRBJ1-1,TRBV24-1,TGTGCCACCAGTAGTACAGACACTGAAGCTTTCTTT,CATSSTDTEAFF
.,few,TRBJ1-3,TRBV9,TGTGCCAGCAGCGTAGGGACATCTGGAAACACCATATATTTT,CASSVGTSGNTIYF
TRBD1,.,TRBJ1-1,TRBV6-1,TGTGCCAGCAGTGACAGGGGGTGGTCCACTGAAGCTTTCTTT,CASSDRGWSTEAFF